One and the same sample provided the 32 T cell receptor beta chains below, sequenced in a study of T cell repertoires in cytomegalovirus infection. Using its own MiXCR run on the reads, TCRdb lists one record per CDR3 protein. The sample carries 400,000 to 550,000 distinct CDR3 sequences, about 11% recorded once. Sequenced input: PBMCs. These receptors were collected from a human donor in good health (CMV status not recorded). Some clones in this sample may be carry-over from other donors' samples.

This sequence joins TRBV7-9 and TRBJ2-5, with a tentative D call TRBD2 (6 bases). Looked up from germline, CDR1 is SEHNR and CDR2 is FQNEAQ (reference sequence). Trimming pared 5 bases from V and 8 bases from J, leaving 18 bases between. This CDR3 is built from 14 residues. The chain's CDR3 is CASSNGTGKRTQYF. As DNA, the CDR3 is TGTGCCAGCAGCAACGGGACTGGGAAGAGAACCCAGTACTTC.

This clonotype turned up a few times. This could be a read error, since a much larger clone is one nucleotide away. V gene TRBV9 combines with J gene TRBJ1-2; no definite D call. The CDR3 loop spans 10 amino acids. V dropped 7 bases and J dropped 3 bases, with 4 bases sitting between them. CDR1 and CDR2 (germline): SGDLS, YYNGEE. The CDR3 sequence: CASGDYGYTF. The CDR3, as DNA: TGTGCCAGCGGAGACTATGGCTACACCTTC.

This clonotype was seen many times. This chain links TRBV11-2 with TRBJ2-3; TRBD2 aligns across 9 bases. The length of the CDR3 is 16 residues. From germline, CDR1 is SGHAT and CDR2 FQNNGV. Germline trimming cut 0 bases from V and 4 bases from J; bases unmatched to any gene: 5. This CDR3 is CASSLDSGSRSDTQYF. CDR3 sequence (DNA): TGTGCCAGCAGCTTAGATAGCGGGAGTAGATCAGATACGCAGTATTTT. The full variable domain, its missing parts supplied by reference TRBV11-2 and TRBJ2-3, is EAGVAQSPRYKIIEKRQSVAFWCNPISGHATLYWYQQILGQGPKLLIQFQNNGVVDDSQLPKDRFSAERLKGVDSTLKIQPAKLEDSAVYLCASSLDSGSRSDTQYFGPGTRLTVL.

V is TRBV24-1 and J is TRBJ2-7; 7 bases agree with TRBD1. The CDR3 has 15 amino acids. The trim removed 6 bases at V and 5 bases at J, leaving 12 bases unmatched. The germline V gene has CDR1 KGHDR and CDR2 SFDVKD. CDR3 region: CATSMTGKGRNEQYF. DNA of the CDR3: TGTGCCACCAGTATGACAGGGAAGGGTAGGAACGAGCAGTACTTC.

This clonotype was picked up a small number of times. V gene TRBV29-1 combines with J gene TRBJ2-1, with 9 bases identical to TRBD1. Germline CDR1 is SQVTM and CDR2 is ANQGSEA. CDR3 size: 13 residues. Unmatched junction bases numbered 10, after V lost 8 bases and J lost 8 bases. CDR3 protein: CSLAGTGMDEQFF. The CDR3 bases are TGCAGCTTGGCCGGGACAGGGATGGATGAGCAGTTCTTC.

This chain uses TRBV30 with TRBJ1-5; 8 bases fit TRBD1. This CDR3 spans 16 amino acids. Trimming cost V 2 bases and J 4 bases; bases outside gene matches: 10. Germline lookup yields CDR1 GTSNPN and CDR2 SVGIG (reference sequence). CDR3: CAWSKAQGARNQPQHF. The CDR3 nucleotides read TGTGCCTGGAGTAAGGCGCAGGGGGCACGGAATCAGCCCCAGCATTTT.

This clonotype was seen repeatedly, ten times or more. This rearrangement joins TRBV20-1 to TRBJ2-1; TRBD2 matches 10 bases. Per the germline V gene, CDR1 is DFQATT and CDR2 is SNEGSKA (reference sequence). The length of the CDR3 is 15 residues. The trim removed 5 bases at V and 4 bases at J, leaving 8 bases unmatched. The CDR3 bases are TGCAGTGCTTCGCCCCCGGGACTAGCGTACAATGAGCAGTTCTTC. Residues: CSASPPGLAYNEQFF.

Many counts were recorded for this clonotype. The V call is TRBV7-9, the J call TRBJ1-5; 10 bases agree with TRBD1. The CDR3 runs to 14 residues. Germline V gene lookup returns CDR1 SEHNR and CDR2 FQNEAQ (reference sequence). With V trimmed by 5 bases and J by 4 bases, 2 bases remained unmatched. The CDR3 protein is CASSPDRGNQPQHF. As DNA, the CDR3 is TGTGCCAGCAGCCCGGACAGGGGGAATCAGCCCCAGCATTTT.

This clonotype was detected many times. The chain is built from TRBV6-6 and TRBJ2-5, with 12 nucleotides matching TRBD2. Germline assignment: CDR1 MNHNY and CDR2 SVGAGI (reference sequence). This CDR3 comprises 17 residues. Germline trimming cut 2 bases from V and 4 bases from J; bases unmatched to any gene: 8. The CDR3 nucleotides read TGTGCCAGCAGTTACCGTGGACTAGCGGGAAACGGAGAGACCCAGTACTTC. Its protein is CASSYRGLAGNGETQYF.

This clonotype appeared many times. The chain couples TRBV7-2 to TRBJ1-1; the D is unclear. Germline V lookup: CDR1 SGHTA, CDR2 FQGNSA. This CDR3 comprises 15 residues. Trimming stripped 6 bases from V and 1 base from J, with 15 bases between. CDR3 loop: CASRGSTRRNTEAFF. In nucleotides, the CDR3 is TGTGCCAGCAGGGGGTCGACCCGACGGAACACTGAAGCTTTCTTT.

The sample holds a few counts of this clonotype. The V call is TRBV24-1, the J call TRBJ2-3; TRBD2 matches 8 bases. CDR3 length: 15 amino acids. Germline V gene sequence: CDR1 KGHDR, CDR2 SFDVKD. Trimming cost V 1 base and J 5 bases; bases outside gene matches: 4. The CDR3 sequence is CATSDLAGVGDTQYF. The DNA of the CDR3 is TGTGCCACCAGTGATTTAGCGGGAGTTGGAGATACGCAGTATTTT.

This clonotype occurred a few times. The chain uses TRBV10-3 and TRBJ1-6, with a possible D match to TRBD1 (6 bases). Germline-derived CDR1 and CDR2 are ENHRY and SYGVKD. The V end was cut by 4 bases, the J end by 10 bases, with 14 bases between. The CDR3 is 14 residues long. Here the CDR3 reads CAISARQDGSPLHF. The DNA of the CDR3 is TGTGCCATCAGTGCAAGACAGGACGGGTCACCCCTCCACTTT.

The V and J genes are TRBV4-1 and TRBJ1-2, with 9 bases fitting TRBD1. Per the germline V gene, CDR1 is MGHRA and CDR2 is YSYEKL. Trimming removed 2 bases from V and 5 bases from J; junction bases left unmatched: 6. CDR3 length equals 15 residues. The CDR3 DNA follows: TGCGCCAGCAGCCAAACTACAGGGGGCGAGTATGGCTACACCTTC. Its protein product is CASSQTTGGEYGYTF.

This clonotype was observed at least ten times. The chain uses TRBV7-2 and TRBJ1-2, with 8 bases that match TRBD1. Germline V gives CDR1 SGHTA, CDR2 FQGNSA. J gave up 8 bases and V 7 bases, and 6 bases lay outside the gene matches. The CDR3 extends over 12 amino acids. CDR3 amino acids: CASTPTGVGYTF. The CDR3 DNA sequence: TGTGCCAGCACCCCGACAGGGGTAGGCTACACCTTC.

This clonotype was found many times. The chain recombines TRBV2 with TRBJ1-2; D is undetermined. The germline V and J ends were trimmed by 4 bases and 0 bases, with 9 bases remaining between them. There are 14 residues in the CDR3. The germline V gene encodes CDR1 SNHLY and CDR2 FYNNEI. The CDR3 region is CASSVFASNYGYTF. DNA for the CDR3: TGTGCCAGCAGTGTTTTCGCTTCTAACTATGGCTACACCTTC.

In this sample, this clonotype turned up many times. This chain joins TRBV18 and TRBJ1-4; D gene ambiguous. This CDR3 spans 16 amino acids. Between the trimmed V and J ends, which lost 2 bases and 5 bases, there was a span of 15 bases. Germline CDR1 KGHSH, CDR2 LQKENI. CDR3 bases: TGTGCCAGCTCACCATTCCGGGCCGAGCGCAATGAAAAACTGTTTTTT. Protein product: CASSPFRAERNEKLFF.

V usage is TRBV5-1 and J usage is TRBJ1-4, with D unclear. V was clipped by 4 bases and J by 1 base, with 14 bases between them. In germline, CDR1 is SGHRS, CDR2 YFSETQ. This CDR3 contains 16 residues. In nucleotides, the CDR3 is TGCGCCAGCAGCCTACTTCCGACAAGAACTAATGAAAAACTGTTTTTT. Encoded protein: CASSLLPTRTNEKLFF.

Ten or more counts support this clonotype. This sequence joins TRBV7-9 and TRBJ1-5; 8 bases line up with TRBD1. The CDR3 has 15 residues. CDR1 and CDR2 (germline): SEHNR, FQNEAQ (reference sequence). Trimming took 5 bases from V and 5 from J; bases not matched to a gene: 8. CDR3 region: CASSGDRGKYQPQHF. The CDR3 nucleotides are TGTGCCAGCAGCGGAGACAGGGGCAAGTATCAGCCCCAGCATTTT.

Many counts were recorded for this clonotype. The chain employs TRBV10-3 and TRBJ1-5; 10 bases are shared with TRBD1. V gave up 2 bases and J gave up 5 bases; unmatched junction bases: 15. Per germline, CDR1 ENHRY and CDR2 SYGVKD. CDR3 length equals 19 residues. The CDR3: CAISEAPGQGKSGDQPQHF. The CDR3 nucleotides are TGTGCCATCAGTGAGGCCCCGGGACAGGGGAAGTCGGGGGATCAGCCCCAGCATTTT.

This clonotype was seen at least ten times. This chain connects TRBV29-1 to TRBJ2-6; D is perhaps TRBD1 or TRBD2 (7 bases each). There are 17 residues in the CDR3. Per the germline V gene, CDR1 is SQVTM and CDR2 is ANQGSEA. Deletions cut 7 bases from V and 0 bases from J, with 19 bases between. As DNA, the CDR3 is TGCAGCGCCCTGGAGCGGGACAGTAACTCTGGGGCCAACGTCCTGACTTTC. This encodes CSALERDSNSGANVLTF.

This clonotype has a count of ten or more. The V and J genes are TRBV5-4 and TRBJ2-3; 13 bases agree with TRBD2. After removal of 2 bases from V and 5 bases from J, the junction contained 5 bases not matched to a gene. CDR3 length: 16 residues. From germline, CDR1 is SGHNT and CDR2 YYREEE (reference sequence). This CDR3 is CASSFGTSGIRDTQYF. In DNA, the CDR3 is TGTGCCAGCAGCTTCGGGACTAGCGGGATTAGAGATACGCAGTATTTT. Variable domain in full (rest from reference TRBV5-4 and TRBJ2-3): ETGVTQSPTHLIKTRGQQVTLRCSSQSGHNTVSWYQQALGQGPQFIFQYYREEENGRGNFPPRFSGLQFPNYSSELNVNALELDDSALYLCASSFGTSGIRDTQYFGPGTRLTVL.

The J gene is TRBJ1-2, the V gene TRBV15; tentatively, D is TRBD1 (5 bases). Germline V CDR1 and CDR2: LNHNV, YYDKDF (reference sequence). The V gene lost 3 bases and the J gene lost 4 bases, with 15 bases spanning the gap. CDR3 length equals 15 residues. The CDR3 DNA sequence: TGTGCCACCAGCAGGGGGGAGTCCGTTGGCTATGGCTACACCTTC. Its translation: CATSRGESVGYGYTF.

This clonotype was detected many times. V and J are TRBV7-9 and TRBJ2-7; TRBD1 agrees at 9 bases. CDR1 and CDR2 (germline): SEHNR, FQNEAQ (reference sequence). V dropped 2 bases and J dropped 5; count of bases not matched to a gene: 7. The CDR3 is 15 amino acids. The CDR3 sequence: CASSLLGTGSNEQYF. In DNA, the CDR3 is TGTGCCAGCAGCTTATTAGGGACAGGGTCAAACGAGCAGTACTTC.

This clonotype was counted at least ten times. This sequence joins TRBV12-5 and TRBJ2-2, with D perhaps matching TRBD1 (6 bases). The CDR3 contains 14 residues. Looked up from germline, CDR1 is LGHNT and CDR2 is FRNRAP. The V and J ends lost 1 base and 8 bases respectively, with 11 bases between them. The CDR3 reads CASGLAPTGGELFF. The CDR3 DNA sequence: TGTGCTAGTGGTTTGGCCCCGACAGGAGGGGAGCTGTTTTTT.

This clonotype was observed a few times. This rearrangement joins TRBV28 to TRBJ2-7, with D possibly being TRBD2 (6 bases). The germline V gene encodes CDR1 MDHEN and CDR2 SYDVKM. The germline V and J ends were trimmed by 3 bases and 5 bases, with 17 bases remaining between them. This CDR3 has 15 residues. The CDR3 nucleotides read TGTGCCAGCAGTTTGGGGGGAGTCGGTCCCCACGAGCAGTACTTC. Protein sequence: CASSLGGVGPHEQYF.

This clonotype was detected a few times. V and J are TRBV18 and TRBJ2-5; 12 bases align to TRBD1. The V and J ends lost 6 bases and 5 bases, in that order; junction bases with no gene match: 16. This CDR3 is 18 amino acids long. Germline V gives CDR1 KGHSH, CDR2 LQKENI. The CDR3: CASSSGQGAHQFQETQYF. CDR3 DNA sequence: TGTGCCAGCTCTTCGGGACAGGGGGCGCATCAATTCCAGGAGACCCAGTACTTC.

This clonotype was observed a few times. The rearrangement links TRBV27 to TRBJ2-7; 7 positions match TRBD2. This CDR3 has 14 amino acids. V was pared by 5 bases and J by 0 bases, with 4 bases of the junction left unmatched. From germline, CDR1 is MNHEY and CDR2 SMNVEV (reference sequence). CDR3 bases: TGTGCCAGCAGTAGACAGCGGGGCTCCTACGAGCAGTACTTC. The encoded protein is CASSRQRGSYEQYF.

There are a few counts of this clonotype. The gene calls are TRBV6-5 and TRBJ2-3; no firm D call. Trimming took 2 bases from V and 6 from J, leaving 18 bases between them. Germline lookup yields CDR1 MNHEY and CDR2 SVGAGI. This CDR3 region has 16 residues. The CDR3 loop reads CASSYKGRRSWDTQYF. The CDR3 DNA is TGTGCCAGCAGTTACAAGGGCAGGAGATCTTGGGATACGCAGTATTTT.

There are many counts of this clonotype. The gene calls are TRBV12-3 or TRBV12-4 and TRBJ2-1; perhaps TRBD2 as D (6 bases). This CDR3 region has 15 residues. Trimming removed 3 bases from V and 0 bases from J, with 9 bases in between. The CDR3 DNA is TGTGCCAGCAGTTTCGGACTACACTCCTACAATGAGCAGTTCTTC. Encoded protein: CASSFGLHSYNEQFF.

This clonotype was seen ten or more times. The rearrangement joins TRBV7-8 to TRBJ2-7; D might be TRBD1 (5 bases). V shed 2 bases and J shed 6 bases, with 14 bases lying between them. This CDR3 is built from 14 residues. CDR1 and CDR2 (germline): SGHVS, FQNEAQ. The CDR3 region is CASSLPEGVGEQYF. The DNA for the CDR3 is TGTGCCAGCAGCTTACCGGAAGGGGTTGGCGAGCAGTACTTC.

This clonotype was seen many times. The chain is built from TRBV14 and TRBJ2-7; TRBD2 agrees at 10 bases. V lost 3 bases, J lost 7 bases, and 9 bases stayed unmatched. This CDR3 region has 15 residues. Germline V gene sequence: CDR1 SGHDN, CDR2 FVKESK. CDR3 DNA: TGTGCCAGCAGCCAGATAGCGGGAGGCGTGGGTGAGCAGTACTTC. Protein product: CASSQIAGGVGEQYF.

The chain carries TRBV29-1 and TRBJ2-1, with a tentative D call TRBD2 (5 bases). The V and J ends lost 0 bases and 13 bases respectively, with 25 bases between them. Germline V gene lookup returns CDR1 SQVTM and CDR2 ANQGSEA. CDR3 length equals 16 residues. DNA of the CDR3: TGCAGCGTTGAAGATCGTTGGGGAGAGGCTAGTAGCAAACAGTTCTTC. Translating gives CSVEDRWGEASSKQFF.